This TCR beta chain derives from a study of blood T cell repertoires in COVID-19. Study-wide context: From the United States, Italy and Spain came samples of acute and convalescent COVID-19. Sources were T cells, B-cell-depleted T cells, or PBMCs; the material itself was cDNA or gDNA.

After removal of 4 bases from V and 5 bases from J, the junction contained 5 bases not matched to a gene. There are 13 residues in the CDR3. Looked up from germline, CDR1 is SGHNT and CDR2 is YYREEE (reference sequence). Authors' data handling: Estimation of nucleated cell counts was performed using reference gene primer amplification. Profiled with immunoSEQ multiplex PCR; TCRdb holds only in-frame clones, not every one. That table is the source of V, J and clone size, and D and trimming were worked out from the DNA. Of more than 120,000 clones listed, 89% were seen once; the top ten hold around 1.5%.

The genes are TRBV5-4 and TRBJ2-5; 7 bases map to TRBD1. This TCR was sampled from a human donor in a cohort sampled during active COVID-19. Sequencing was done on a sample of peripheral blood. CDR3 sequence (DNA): TGTGCCAGCAGCGGACAGGCCGGGGAGACCCAGTACTTC. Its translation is CASSGQAGETQYF.